The 13 T cell receptor beta chains in this list originate from one sample, sequenced in a study of T-cell memory formation after mild COVID-19. TCRdb passed the 5' RACE reads through MiXCR, listing each CDR3 protein once. The sample carries 150,000 to 200,000 distinct CDR3 sequences, about 9.9% recorded once. Specimen: PBMCs or a T cell subset sorted from them (not recorded which). The receptor source for this set is a young man who had mild COVID-19 (a few samples of this study predate the infection). Cell type and time point are not known.

The chain recombines TRBV12-3 or TRBV12-4 with TRBJ1-5; 9 bases agree with TRBD1. There are 13 residues in the CDR3. Losses at the gene ends were 6 bases for V and 7 bases for J; bases not matched to a gene: 4. This CDR3 reads CASRGTGKQPQHF. The CDR3 region has the DNA TGTGCCAGCAGGGGGACAGGGAAACAGCCCCAGCATTTT.

This clonotype was recorded many times. This sequence joins TRBV5-1 and TRBJ2-3, with D perhaps given as TRBD1 or TRBD2 (5 bases each). Germline V CDR1 and CDR2: SGHRS, YFSETQ. This CDR3 has 16 residues. The germline V and J ends were trimmed by 3 bases and 2 bases, with 16 bases remaining between them. The CDR3, as DNA: TGCGCCAGCAGCTGGGGACCGGGTCTCGACACAGATACGCAGTATTTT. This translates into CASSWGPGLDTDTQYF. The full variable domain, in which reference TRBV5-1 and TRBJ2-3 provide the parts outside the CDR3, is KAGVTQTPRYLIKTRGQQVTLSCSPISGHRSVSWYQQTPGQGLQFLFEYFSETQRNKGNFPGRFSGRQFSNSRSEMNVSTLELGDSALYLCASSWGPGLDTDTQYFGPGTRLTVL.

This clonotype was recorded a few times. The chain carries TRBV5-1 and TRBJ2-4, with TRBD1 as a possible D gene (6 bases). V dropped 0 bases and J dropped 5 bases, with 9 bases sitting between them. The CDR3 length is 14 residues. Germline CDR1 SGHRS, CDR2 YFSETQ. The CDR3 region has the DNA TGCGCCAGCAGCTTGGACAGGGCCCAAAACATTCAGTACTTC. Its translation: CASSLDRAQNIQYF.

This clonotype was picked up many times. The CDR3: CAWSVRSADTQYF. The DNA of the CDR3 is TGTGCCTGGAGTGTACGGTCGGCAGATACGCAGTATTTT. This sequence joins TRBV30 and TRBJ2-3; D unresolved. The V gene's germline CDR1 is GTSNPN and CDR2 SVGIG (reference sequence). The CDR3 spans 13 residues. Trimming shortened V by 0 bases and J by 4 bases, and 8 bases separated the two germline ends.

The chain uses TRBV12-3 or TRBV12-4 and TRBJ2-1; weak D call: TRBD2 (5 bases). V lost 5 bases and J lost 9, with 14 bases in between. This CDR3 has 13 amino acids. This CDR3 is CASSLRGEGEQFF. DNA of the CDR3: TGTGCCAGCAGTCTTCGGGGAGAGGGTGAGCAGTTCTTC.

This clonotype was observed a handful of times. This chain uses TRBV9 with TRBJ1-6, with a possible D match to TRBD1 (5 bases). Trimming cost V 1 base and J 11 bases, with 19 bases left between them. This CDR3 is built from 16 residues. Per germline, CDR1 SGDLS and CDR2 YYNGEE. In DNA, the CDR3 is TGTGCCAGCAGCGTATCACCAGACAGCGACGTAACACCCCTCCACTTT. This sequence encodes CASSVSPDSDVTPLHF. Drawing the rest from reference TRBV9 and TRBJ1-6, the complete variable domain is DSGVTQTPKHLITATGQRVTLRCSPRSGDLSVYWYQQSLDQGLQFLIQYYNGEERAKGNILERFSAQQFPDLHSELNLSSLELGDSALYFCASSVSPDSDVTPLHFGNGTRLTVT.

This clonotype was picked up a small number of times. The chain has TRBV5-1 and TRBJ1-1; TRBD1 agrees at 7 bases. CDR1 is SGHRS and CDR2 is YFSETQ in the germline V gene. CDR3 length equals 14 residues. The V segment lost 4 bases and the J segment 8 bases; nucleotides outside the gene matches: 11. As DNA, the CDR3 is TGCGCCAGCAGCCCGTGGGACAGACTCTTGGAAGCTTTCTTT. Its translation: CASSPWDRLLEAFF.

The rearrangement links TRBV10-3 to TRBJ2-3; D is unclear. Germline-derived CDR1 and CDR2 are ENHRY and SYGVKD. Trimming took 7 bases from V and 5 from J, leaving 13 bases between them. CDR3 length: 13 residues. As DNA, the CDR3 is TGTGCCATCATATCGGACCCGGGAGATACGCAGTATTTT. Its protein is CAIISDPGDTQYF.

V and J are TRBV11-2 and TRBJ2-7, with D maybe TRBD2 (5 bases). The V end was cut by 5 bases, the J end by 6 bases, with 14 bases between. This CDR3 has 13 residues. Germline assignment: CDR1 SGHAT and CDR2 FQNNGV. The DNA of the CDR3 is TGTGCCAGCAGCCAGTCAGCCGGGATCGAGCAGTACTTC. It translates to CASSQSAGIEQYF. The full variable domain, completed using reference TRBV11-2 and TRBJ2-7, is EAGVAQSPRYKIIEKRQSVAFWCNPISGHATLYWYQQILGQGPKLLIQFQNNGVVDDSQLPKDRFSAERLKGVDSTLKIQPAKLEDSAVYLCASSQSAGIEQYFGPGTRLTVT.

At least ten counts were recorded for this clonotype. This rearrangement joins TRBV12-3 or TRBV12-4 to TRBJ2-2, with TRBD2 matching over 8 bases. This CDR3 is 15 amino acids long. The junction had 8 bases not matched to a gene; V was cut back by 6 bases and J by 5 bases. The CDR3 sequence is CASRPGTRGTGELFF. In DNA form, the CDR3 reads TGTGCCAGCAGACCTGGGACTAGAGGGACCGGGGAGCTGTTTTTT.

The sample holds many counts of this clonotype. V and J are TRBV12-3 or TRBV12-4 and TRBJ1-4, with D uncertain. V was shortened by 5 bases and J by 2 bases, with 18 bases between the two germline ends. The CDR3 has 17 residues. CDR3 residues: CASSGGGLSFTNEKLFF. The CDR3 bases are TGTGCCAGCAGTGGTGGAGGGCTGAGTTTTACTAATGAAAAACTGTTTTTT.

The rearrangement uses TRBV14 and TRBJ2-3; D is perhaps TRBD2 (6 bases). V lost 4 bases and J lost 9, with 14 bases in between. CDR1 SGHDN and CDR2 FVKESK come from the germline V gene. CDR3 length equals 13 residues. In DNA form, the CDR3 reads TGTGCCAGCAGCCGAGGAGGGGATACCACGCAGTATTTT. Its protein product is CASSRGGDTTQYF. Filled out from reference TRBV14 and TRBJ2-3, the complete variable domain reads EAGVTQFPSHSVIEKGQTVTLRCDPISGHDNLYWYRRVMGKEIKFLLHFVKESKQDESGMPNNRFLAERTGGTYSTLKVQPAELEDSGVYFCASSRGGDTTQYFGPGTRLTVL.

The gene calls are TRBV2 and TRBJ1-1; tentatively, D is TRBD1 (5 bases). CDR3 length equals 12 residues. V was trimmed by 8 bases and J by 4 bases, leaving 11 bases between them. Germline loops: CDR1 SNHLY, CDR2 FYNNEI. The CDR3 sequence: CASGARGTEAFF. For the CDR3, the DNA is TGTGCCAGCGGGGCGCGGGGCACTGAAGCTTTCTTT.